This TCR beta chain comes out of a study of T cell repertoires in cytomegalovirus infection. Study details: Carrying CMV and the relevant HLA type showed in public TCR beta signatures. Regarding the study as a whole: Carriers of CMV and the relevant HLA type were discriminated by public TCR beta frequency. HLA-C-restricted CMV clonotypes gave the most frequent clonotype in two of eight donors.

Deletions cut 5 bases from V and 9 bases from J, with 16 bases between. The CDR3 extends over 13 amino acids. TCRdb reprocessed the reads via MiXCR and lists one record per CDR3 protein. The sample includes more than 150,000 distinct CDR3 sequences, around a quarter of them seen just once. This clonotype has a handful of counts. What it binds is not known. V is TRBV12-3 or TRBV12-4 and J is TRBJ1-2; D is uncertain. Specimen: PBMCs. The sequence came from a human donor in good health (CMV status not recorded). Some clones in this sample may be carry-over from other donors' samples. The CDR3 DNA follows: TGTGCCAGCAGTCCTAGAGGCAGCACAAGCTACACCTTC. Protein product: CASSPRGSTSYTF.